What follows are 17 T cell receptor beta chains derived from one specimen sequenced in a study of cytomegalovirus exposure and HLA in healthy donors. Researchers ran the PCR with 60 Vbeta and 13 Jbeta primers. The repertoire was sequenced with immunoSEQ multiplex PCR; TCRdb's copy has only in-frame clones and lacks some. Of about 140,000 clones listed, approximately 70% are singletons. The sample consisted of PBMCs. The origin of the receptors is a woman aged 55-69 years in good health and CMV-seropositive.

V usage is TRBV6-1 and J usage is TRBJ2-5; 11 bases agree with TRBD2. After removal of 4 bases from V and 0 bases from J, the junction contained 4 bases not matched to a gene. CDR3 length: 16 residues. Germline V gene data show CDR1 as MNHNS and CDR2 as SASEGT. This CDR3 is CASSGLAGRYQETQYF. In DNA form, the CDR3 reads TGTGCCAGCAGTGGACTAGCGGGAAGGTACCAAGAGACCCAGTACTTC.

The rearrangement joins TRBV5-6 to TRBJ2-5, with a weak D call TRBD1 (5 bases). V gave up 1 base and J gave up 0 bases, with 13 bases separating them. The V gene's germline CDR1 is SGHDT and CDR2 YYEEEE. The CDR3 is 16 amino acids. This CDR3 is CASSLSGKVYQETQYF. The CDR3 coding sequence is TGTGCCAGCAGCTTGTCAGGGAAGGTGTACCAAGAGACCCAGTACTTC.

V usage is TRBV4-1 and J usage is TRBJ2-1; 11 bases are a match to TRBD2. The V and J ends lost 0 bases and 4 bases, in that order; junction bases with no gene match: 2. The CDR3 loop spans 16 amino acids. Germline assignment: CDR1 MGHRA and CDR2 YSYEKL. Here the CDR3 DNA reads TGCGCCAGCAGCCAAGATCTAGCGGGAGGATACAATGAGCAGTTCTTC. Its protein is CASSQDLAGGYNEQFF.

V is TRBV5-4 and J is TRBJ1-2; D call uncertain. V was pared by 3 bases and J by 7 bases, with 19 bases between. The CDR3 has 15 residues. Germline assignment: CDR1 SGHNT and CDR2 YYREEE (reference sequence). CDR3 sequence (DNA): TGTGCCAGCAGCTCTAGCGGGTACACGGGATCTGGCTACACCTTC. Translating gives CASSSSGYTGSGYTF. Full variable domain (missing parts from reference TRBV5-4 and TRBJ1-2): ETGVTQSPTHLIKTRGQQVTLRCSSQSGHNTVSWYQQALGQGPQFIFQYYREEENGRGNFPPRFSGLQFPNYSSELNVNALELDDSALYLCASSSSGYTGSGYTFGSGTRLTVV.

The rearrangement joins TRBV5-6 to TRBJ2-6; D might be TRBD2 (7 bases). The germline gives CDR1 SGHDT, CDR2 YYEEEE. Trimming left V 3 bases short and J 0 bases short, with 13 bases between. CDR3 length equals 17 residues. CDR3 nucleotide sequence: TGTGCCAGCAGCTGGGGGGGCACTGTCTCTGGGGCCAACGTCCTGACTTTC. The encoded protein is CASSWGGTVSGANVLTF.

This sequence joins TRBV5-1 and TRBJ1-3, with D possibly being TRBD1 (6 bases). Trimming stripped 1 base from V and 0 bases from J, with 17 bases between. CDR3 length equals 18 residues. Germline assignment: CDR1 SGHRS and CDR2 YFSETQ. CDR3 in amino acids: CASSLSLDRISSGNTIYF. The CDR3 bases are TGCGCCAGCAGCTTGTCCTTAGACAGGATAAGCTCTGGAAACACCATATATTTT.

This clone was counted a few times. The chain is built from TRBV7-8 and TRBJ2-1; 9 nucleotides line up with TRBD1. In germline, CDR1 is SGHVS, CDR2 FQNEAQ. V was pared by 1 base and J by 7 bases, with 8 bases of the junction left unmatched. The CDR3 runs to 16 residues. The CDR3 protein is CASSLVVQGAGNEQFF. Written as DNA, the CDR3 is TGTGCCAGCAGCTTAGTTGTACAGGGGGCAGGGAATGAGCAGTTCTTC.

The V call is TRBV10-1, the J call TRBJ2-1; 9 bases line up with TRBD2. Germline-derived CDR1 and CDR2 are WNHNN and SYGVQD (reference sequence). Germline trimming cut 8 bases from V and 10 bases from J; bases unmatched to any gene: 6. The CDR3 consists of 12 residues. CDR3 nucleotide sequence: TGCGCCAGCTCAAGGGCGGGGGGGGAGCAGTTCTTC. It encodes CASSRAGGEQFF.

V usage is TRBV5-1 and J usage is TRBJ2-7, with TRBD2 identical over 7 bases. Germline trimming cut 0 bases from V and 1 base from J; bases unmatched to any gene: 10. The germline CDR1 and CDR2 sequences are SGHRS and YFSETQ. The CDR3 covers 17 residues. The DNA for the CDR3 is TGCGCCAGCAGCTTGGGGCTGGACCAGCGGGGTTCCTACGAGCAGTACTTC. This sequence encodes CASSLGLDQRGSYEQYF. The variable domain in full, with the rest retrieved from reference TRBV5-1 and TRBJ2-7, is KAGVTQTPRYLIKTRGQQVTLSCSPISGHRSVSWYQQTPGQGLQFLFEYFSETQRNKGNFPGRFSGRQFSNSRSEMNVSTLELGDSALYLCASSLGLDQRGSYEQYFGPGTRLTVT.

The V and J genes are TRBV7-8 and TRBJ1-1; D is unresolved. Germline V gene sequence: CDR1 SGHVS, CDR2 FQNEAQ. This CDR3 has 13 residues. Trimming took 5 bases from V and 0 from J, leaving 7 bases between them. CDR3 DNA: TGTGCCAGCAGCGCGCTAGTGAACACTGAAGCTTTCTTT. Its protein product is CASSALVNTEAFF.

The V gene is TRBV30, the J gene TRBJ2-3, with 8 bases matching TRBD2. The CDR3 has 15 residues. The V gene's germline CDR1 is GTSNPN and CDR2 SVGIG (reference sequence). Unmatched junction bases numbered 5, after V lost 1 base and J lost 2 bases. The CDR3 loop is CAWSALAVTTDTQYF. Written as DNA, the CDR3 is TGTGCCTGGAGTGCACTAGCGGTGACCACAGATACGCAGTATTTT.

The V call is TRBV2, the J call TRBJ2-2; 11 nucleotides agree with TRBD1. Germline values: CDR1 SNHLY, CDR2 FYNNEI. V lost 4 bases, J lost 4 bases, and 2 bases stayed unmatched. The CDR3 is 15 residues long. The CDR3 region is CASSAGTGGTGELFF. Here the CDR3 DNA reads TGTGCCAGCAGTGCAGGGACAGGGGGCACCGGGGAGCTGTTTTTT.

This chain joins TRBV28 and TRBJ1-4; possibly TRBD1 for D (6 bases). The germline gives CDR1 MDHEN, CDR2 SYDVKM. The CDR3 sequence is 17 residues long. The germline V and J ends were trimmed by 7 bases and 8 bases, with 26 bases remaining between them. The CDR3 region has the DNA TGTGCCAGCATCCCACAGGGCACTCTGGTGTCCCGAGAAAAACTGTTTTTT. Protein sequence: CASIPQGTLVSREKLFF. Full variable domain (remainder filled in from reference TRBV28 and TRBJ1-4): DVKVTQSSRYLVKRTGEKVFLECVQDMDHENMFWYRQDPGLGLRLIYFSYDVKMKEKGDIPEGYSVSREKKERFSLILESASTNQTSMYLCASIPQGTLVSREKLFFGSGTQLSVL.

This chain joins TRBV5-1 and TRBJ2-7; 7 nucleotides agree with TRBD1. After removal of 4 bases from V and 3 bases from J, the junction contained 10 bases not matched to a gene. The CDR3 length is 15 residues. Germline V gives CDR1 SGHRS, CDR2 YFSETQ. CDR3 DNA: TGCGCCAGCAGCCCCGGACAGGTGGCGGTCTACGAGCAGTACTTC. Translating it yields CASSPGQVAVYEQYF.

This sequence joins TRBV28 and TRBJ2-7, with TRBD2 identical over 10 bases. The CDR3 sequence is 14 residues long. After removal of 5 bases from V and 2 bases from J, the junction contained 3 bases not matched to a gene. From germline, CDR1 is MDHEN and CDR2 SYDVKM. The CDR3 region is CASSLAGVPYEQYF. The CDR3, as DNA: TGTGCCAGCAGTCTAGCGGGAGTTCCCTACGAGCAGTACTTC.

This clone was found once. The DNA of the CDR3 is TGTGCCAGCAGCCGGGACAGTCGAGGAAACACCATATATTTT. This codes for CASSRDSRGNTIYF. The rearrangement joins TRBV14 to TRBJ1-3; 7 nucleotides align to TRBD1. V shed 4 bases, J shed 4 bases, and the junction held 4 bases outside the gene matches. Looked up from germline, CDR1 is SGHDN and CDR2 is FVKESK. The CDR3 has 14 residues.

J is TRBJ1-2 and V is TRBV29-1; 9 bases fit TRBD1. After removal of 5 bases from V and 4 bases from J, the junction contained 5 bases not matched to a gene. This CDR3 comprises 13 residues. CDR1 and CDR2 from the germline V gene are SQVTM and ANQGSEA. CDR3: CSVRGQGIYGYTF. The CDR3 DNA reads as TGCAGCGTTCGGGGACAGGGCATCTATGGCTACACCTTC.